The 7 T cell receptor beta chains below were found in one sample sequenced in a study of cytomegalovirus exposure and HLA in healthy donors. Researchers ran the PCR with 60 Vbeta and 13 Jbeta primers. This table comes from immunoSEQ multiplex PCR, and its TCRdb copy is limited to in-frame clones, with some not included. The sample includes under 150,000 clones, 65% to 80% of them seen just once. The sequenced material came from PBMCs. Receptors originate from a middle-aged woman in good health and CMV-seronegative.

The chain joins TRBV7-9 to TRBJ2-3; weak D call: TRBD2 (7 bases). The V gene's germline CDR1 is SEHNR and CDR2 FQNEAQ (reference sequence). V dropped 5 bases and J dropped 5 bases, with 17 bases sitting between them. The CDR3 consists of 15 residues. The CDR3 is CASSRMGGGGDTQYF. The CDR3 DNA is TGTGCCAGCAGCCGAATGGGGGGGGGCGGAGATACGCAGTATTTT.

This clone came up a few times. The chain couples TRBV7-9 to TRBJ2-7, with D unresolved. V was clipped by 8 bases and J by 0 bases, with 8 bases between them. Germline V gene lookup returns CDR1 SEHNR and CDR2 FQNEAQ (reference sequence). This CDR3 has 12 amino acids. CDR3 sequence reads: CASAPGSYEQYF. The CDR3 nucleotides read TGTGCCAGCGCCCCCGGCTCCTACGAGCAGTACTTC. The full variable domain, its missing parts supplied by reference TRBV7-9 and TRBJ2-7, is DTGVSQNPRHKITKRGQNVTFRCDPISEHNRLYWYRQTLGQGPEFLTYFQNEAQLEKSRLLSDRFSAERPKGSFSTLEIQRTEQGDSAMYLCASAPGSYEQYFGPGTRLTVT.

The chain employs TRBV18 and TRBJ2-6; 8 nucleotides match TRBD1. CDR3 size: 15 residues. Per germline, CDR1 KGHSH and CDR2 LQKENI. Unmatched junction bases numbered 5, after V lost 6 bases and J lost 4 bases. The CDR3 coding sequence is TGTGCCAGCTCGGCAGGGGGCTCGGGGGCCAACGTCCTGACTTTC. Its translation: CASSAGGSGANVLTF. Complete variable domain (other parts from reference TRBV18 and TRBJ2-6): NAGVMQNPRHLVRRRGQEARLRCSPMKGHSHVYWYRQLPEEGLKFMVYLQKENIIDESGMPKERFSAEFPKEGPSILRIQQVVRGDSAAYFCASSAGGSGANVLTFGAGSRLTVL.

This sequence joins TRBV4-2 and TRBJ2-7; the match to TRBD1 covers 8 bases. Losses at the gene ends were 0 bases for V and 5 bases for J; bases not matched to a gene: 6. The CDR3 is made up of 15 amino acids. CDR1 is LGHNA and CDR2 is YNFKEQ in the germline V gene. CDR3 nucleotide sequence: TGTGCCAGCAGCCAAGACCCAGGGGGCGGGAACGAGCAGTACTTC. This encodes CASSQDPGGGNEQYF.

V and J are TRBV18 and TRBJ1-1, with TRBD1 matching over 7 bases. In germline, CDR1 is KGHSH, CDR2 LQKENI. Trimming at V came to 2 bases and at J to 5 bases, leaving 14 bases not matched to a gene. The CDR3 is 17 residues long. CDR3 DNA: TGTGCCAGCTCACCATCTCCGACAGGGACGATGGGAACTGAAGCTTTCTTT. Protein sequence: CASSPSPTGTMGTEAFF. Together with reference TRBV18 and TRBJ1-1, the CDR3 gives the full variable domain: NAGVMQNPRHLVRRRGQEARLRCSPMKGHSHVYWYRQLPEEGLKFMVYLQKENIIDESGMPKERFSAEFPKEGPSILRIQQVVRGDSAAYFCASSPSPTGTMGTEAFFGQGTRLTVV.

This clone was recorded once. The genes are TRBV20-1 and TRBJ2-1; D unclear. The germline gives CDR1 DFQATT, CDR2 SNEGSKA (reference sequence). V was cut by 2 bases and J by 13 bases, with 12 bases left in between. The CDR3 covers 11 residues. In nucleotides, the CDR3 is TGCAGTGCTAGATATGGTAACTTTCAGTTCTTC. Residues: CSARYGNFQFF.

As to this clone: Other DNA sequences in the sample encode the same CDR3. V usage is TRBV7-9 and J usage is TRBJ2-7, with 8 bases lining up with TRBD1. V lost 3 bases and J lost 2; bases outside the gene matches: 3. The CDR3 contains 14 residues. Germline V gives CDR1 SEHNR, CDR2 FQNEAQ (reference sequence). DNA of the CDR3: TGTGCCAGCAGCTTCGGGACAGGCCCCTACGAGCAGTACTTC. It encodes CASSFGTGPYEQYF.